Listed here are 3 T cell receptor beta chains from one sample, sequenced in a study of T-cell reconstitution after alpha-beta-depleted transplantation in children. Molecular barcoding with unique molecular identifiers was used for the TCRbeta library. A single record per CDR3 protein comes from TCRdb applying MiXCR to the PCR reads. The profile shows approximately 190,000 distinct CDR3 sequences, around 7.7% of them singletons. This specimen was PBMCs, mostly from graft donor cells, taken 360 days after TCRalphabeta/CD19-depleted stem cell transplant. These receptor sequences come from a male patient aged 2-15 years who had a stem cell transplant for acute myeloid leukemia, so the T cells may come from the graft donor.

This clonotype has at least ten counts. J is TRBJ2-1 and V is TRBV20-1; no firm D call. Trimming pared 6 bases from V and 2 bases from J, leaving 20 bases between. This CDR3 region has 16 residues. CDR1 is DFQATT, CDR2 SNEGSKA, per germline (reference sequence). The CDR3 sequence is CSAPVRKGTPYNEQFF. The CDR3 DNA sequence: TGCAGTGCCCCGGTCCGAAAGGGAACCCCCTACAATGAGCAGTTCTTC.

This clonotype was recorded at least ten times. This chain uses TRBV6-1 with TRBJ2-1, with D possibly being TRBD1 or TRBD2 (6 bases each). The V gene lost 6 bases and the J gene lost 2 bases, with 11 bases spanning the gap. CDR1 and CDR2 from the germline V gene are MNHNS and SASEGT. The CDR3 is made up of 14 amino acids. In DNA, the CDR3 is TGTGCCAGCAGAAAACGGGGGCCCTACAATGAGCAGTTCTTC. This translates into CASRKRGPYNEQFF.

This clonotype was seen a few times. The rearrangement joins TRBV5-1 to TRBJ1-2; tentative D call: TRBD1 (6 bases). The V and J ends lost 0 bases and 4 bases respectively, with 10 bases between them. The germline CDR1 and CDR2 sequences are SGHRS and YFSETQ. The length of the CDR3 is 14 residues. The CDR3 DNA sequence: TGCGCCAGCAGCTTGGACAGGGCCGTCTATGGCTACACCTTC. Translating it yields CASSLDRAVYGYTF. Based on the CDR3 plus reference TRBV5-1 and TRBJ1-2, the full variable domain is KAGVTQTPRYLIKTRGQQVTLSCSPISGHRSVSWYQQTPGQGLQFLFEYFSETQRNKGNFPGRFSGRQFSNSRSEMNVSTLELGDSALYLCASSLDRAVYGYTFGSGTRLTVV.